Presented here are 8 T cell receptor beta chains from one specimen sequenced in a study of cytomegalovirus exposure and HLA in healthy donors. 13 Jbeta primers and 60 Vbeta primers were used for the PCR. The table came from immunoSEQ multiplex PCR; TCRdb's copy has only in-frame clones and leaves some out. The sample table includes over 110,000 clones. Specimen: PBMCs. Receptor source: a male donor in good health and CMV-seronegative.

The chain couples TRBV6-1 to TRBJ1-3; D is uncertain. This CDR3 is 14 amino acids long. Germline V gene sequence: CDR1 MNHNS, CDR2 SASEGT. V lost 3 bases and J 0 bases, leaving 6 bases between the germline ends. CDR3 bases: TGTGCCAGCAGTGAGGAGAGCTCTGGAAACACCATATATTTT. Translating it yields CASSEESSGNTIYF.

This CDR3 is CASSMVGDNYGYTF. As DNA, the CDR3 is TGTGCCAGTAGTATGGTAGGGGATAACTATGGCTACACCTTC. V is TRBV19 and J is TRBJ1-2; a possible D gene is TRBD1 (5 bases). Germline CDR1 LNHDA, CDR2 SQIVND (reference sequence). This CDR3 is built from 14 residues. Trimming cost V 3 bases and J 1 base, with 9 bases left between them.

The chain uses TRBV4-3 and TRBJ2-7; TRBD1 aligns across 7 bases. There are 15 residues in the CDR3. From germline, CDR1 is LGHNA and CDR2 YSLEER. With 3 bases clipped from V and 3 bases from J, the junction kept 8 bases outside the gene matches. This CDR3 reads CASSQGPGQSYEQYF. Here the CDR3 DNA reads TGCGCCAGCAGCCAGGGCCCGGGACAGAGCTACGAGCAGTACTTC.

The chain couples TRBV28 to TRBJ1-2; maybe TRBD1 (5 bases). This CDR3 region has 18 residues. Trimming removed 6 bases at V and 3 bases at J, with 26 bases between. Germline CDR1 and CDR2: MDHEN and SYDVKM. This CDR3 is CASSHIWDSKRGDYGYTF. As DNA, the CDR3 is TGTGCCAGCAGCCATATCTGGGACTCTAAAAGGGGCGACTATGGCTACACCTTC.

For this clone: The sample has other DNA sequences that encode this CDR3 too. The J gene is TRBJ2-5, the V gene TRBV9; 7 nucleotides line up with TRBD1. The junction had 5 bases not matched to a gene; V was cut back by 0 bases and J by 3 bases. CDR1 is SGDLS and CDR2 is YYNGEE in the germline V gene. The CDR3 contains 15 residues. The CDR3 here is CASSVAAGGKETQYF. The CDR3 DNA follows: TGTGCCAGCAGCGTAGCGGCAGGGGGTAAAGAGACCCAGTACTTC.

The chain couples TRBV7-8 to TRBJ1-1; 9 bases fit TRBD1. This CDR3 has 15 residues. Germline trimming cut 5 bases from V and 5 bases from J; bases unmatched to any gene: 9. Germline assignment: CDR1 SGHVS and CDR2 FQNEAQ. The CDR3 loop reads CASSRNGDRVTEAFF. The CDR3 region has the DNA TGTGCCAGCAGCCGGAACGGGGACAGGGTTACTGAAGCTTTCTTT.

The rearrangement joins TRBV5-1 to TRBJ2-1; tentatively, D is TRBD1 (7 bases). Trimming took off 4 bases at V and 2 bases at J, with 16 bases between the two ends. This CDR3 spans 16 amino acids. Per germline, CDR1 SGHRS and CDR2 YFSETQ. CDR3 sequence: CASSTTQGGTYNEQFF. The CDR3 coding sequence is TGCGCCAGCAGCACAACCCAGGGGGGTACCTACAATGAGCAGTTCTTC.

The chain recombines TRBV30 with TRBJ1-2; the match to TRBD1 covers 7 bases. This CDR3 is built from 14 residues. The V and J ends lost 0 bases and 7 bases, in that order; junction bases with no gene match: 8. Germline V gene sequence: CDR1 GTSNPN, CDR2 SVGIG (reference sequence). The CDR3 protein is CAWSVRRGVVGYTF. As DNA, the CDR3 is TGTGCCTGGAGTGTACGCAGGGGGGTAGTTGGCTACACCTTC.